The clone carrying this T cell receptor (beta chain) has at least ten counts. Trimming took 9 bases from V and 2 from J, leaving 11 bases between them. This CDR3 spans 12 amino acids. The germline V gene has CDR1 MNHEY and CDR2 SVGAGI. TCRdb itself ran the 5' RACE reads through MiXCR, one entry per CDR3 protein. The table records roughly 88,000 distinct CDR3 sequences, under 4.5% of them present only once. This sample is drawn from a study of neurological immune-mediated disorders. The V and J genes are TRBV6-5 and TRBJ2-7, with D perhaps matching TRBD1 (5 bases). The sequence was collected from a woman between 45 and 65 years old with multiple sclerosis. The specimen sequenced was PBMCs. This CDR3 is CASTDRTYEQYF. The CDR3 nucleotides read TGTGCCAGTACCGACAGAACCTACGAGCAGTACTTC.